Sequencing of this T cell receptor beta chain was carried out in a study of beta chain features in type 1 diabetes. The investigators reverse transcribed all of the isolated RNA, so they sequenced expressed TCRB transcripts. Method: immunoSEQ multiplex PCR; TCRdb's copy keeps in-frame clones and lacks some. The sample yields around 400,000 clones, over 10% seen once. Study-wide points: The study found that naive, central memory and Treg TCRB repertoires appeared more similar in patients than in healthy donors. HLA effects on TCRB rearrangement stayed unresolved here.

This CDR3 comprises 15 residues. Losses at the gene ends were 4 bases for V and 5 bases for J; bases not matched to a gene: 10. Germline V gives CDR1 KGHSH, CDR2 LQKENI. Concerning this clone: What it binds is unknown.

The chain links TRBV18 to TRBJ2-5, with TRBD1 identical over 7 bases. This TCR was sampled from a man aged 18 to 29 in good health. The sample taken for sequencing was naive CD4+ T cells from blood. In DNA, the CDR3 is TGTGCCAGCTCACGGGACAGTCTGAGGTCGGAGACCCAGTACTTC. This translates into CASSRDSLRSETQYF.